The 17 T cell receptor beta chains given below trace back to one sample, sequenced in a study of blood T cell repertoires in COVID-19. Profiled with immunoSEQ multiplex PCR; TCRdb holds only in-frame clones, not every one. The data hold around 110,000 clones, with more than 75% observed a single time. The specimen sequenced was peripheral blood. All receptors derive from a man between 70 and 80 years old with acute or convalescent COVID-19.

The table lists this clone with a count of one. The chain uses TRBV27 and TRBJ2-2, with 8 bases matching TRBD1. The CDR3 length is 17 residues. The V gene's germline CDR1 is MNHEY and CDR2 SMNVEV (reference sequence). J lost 6 bases, V lost 0 bases, and 9 bases had no gene match. The CDR3 DNA sequence: TGTGCCAGCAGTTTATCTCTCAGGGGGCGCAGAGCCGGGGAGCTGTTTTTT. Protein sequence: CASSLSLRGRRAGELFF.

This clone appeared a few times. The chain carries TRBV28 and TRBJ2-7; 7 bases agree with TRBD1. This CDR3 spans 14 amino acids. V shed 4 bases, J shed 1 base, and the junction held 4 bases outside the gene matches. CDR1 and CDR2 from the germline V gene are MDHEN and SYDVKM. This CDR3 reads CASSSRDRSYEQYF. The DNA for the CDR3 is TGTGCCAGCAGTTCCCGGGACAGATCCTACGAGCAGTACTTC.

V is TRBV5-6 and J is TRBJ1-2; D is unresolved. The germline V gene encodes CDR1 SGHDT and CDR2 YYEEEE. V was trimmed by 3 bases and J by 8 bases, leaving 14 bases between them. The CDR3 length is 13 residues. CDR3 loop: CASSSSPTGGYTF. The CDR3 DNA sequence: TGTGCCAGCAGCTCGAGTCCCACGGGGGGCTACACCTTC.

The rearrangement links TRBV4-2 to TRBJ2-7, with D tentatively TRBD2 (5 bases). Germline V lookup: CDR1 LGHNA, CDR2 YNFKEQ. The V end was cut by 5 bases, the J end by 4 bases, with 18 bases between. The CDR3 is 15 amino acids. The DNA of the CDR3 is TGTGCCAGCAGCGCGCCCGGGATGAGAGAATACGAGCAGTACTTC. Amino acids: CASSAPGMREYEQYF.

This sequence joins TRBV29-1 and TRBJ2-5; weak D call: TRBD1 (5 bases). The CDR3 is made up of 11 amino acids. Germline lookup yields CDR1 SQVTM and CDR2 ANQGSEA. The V end was cut by 4 bases, the J end by 3 bases, with 6 bases between. The CDR3 reads CSVVREETQYF. The DNA for the CDR3 is TGCAGCGTTGTCAGGGAAGAGACCCAGTACTTC.

This clone has just one count. The rearrangement links TRBV11-2 to TRBJ2-5; 11 bases fit TRBD2. Germline CDR1 reads SGHAT; CDR2 reads FQNNGV. The CDR3 is 19 amino acids. V lost 5 bases and J lost 1; bases outside the gene matches: 15. CDR3 protein: CASSPFELAGGPFQETQYF. The CDR3 DNA sequence: TGTGCCAGCAGCCCGTTCGAGTTAGCGGGAGGGCCCTTCCAAGAGACCCAGTACTTC. Complete variable domain (other parts from reference TRBV11-2 and TRBJ2-5): EAGVAQSPRYKIIEKRQSVAFWCNPISGHATLYWYQQILGQGPKLLIQFQNNGVVDDSQLPKDRFSAERLKGVDSTLKIQPAKLEDSAVYLCASSPFELAGGPFQETQYFGPGTRLLVL.

The chain is built from TRBV6-4 and TRBJ1-4; D may be TRBD1 (5 bases). Between the trimmed V and J ends, which lost 10 bases and 2 bases, there was a span of 11 bases. The CDR3 is made up of 13 amino acids. Germline V gene sequence: CDR1 MRHNA, CDR2 SNTAGT. DNA for the CDR3: TGTGCCAACCAGGGTTCCACTAATGAAAAACTGTTTTTT. As protein: CANQGSTNEKLFF.

J is TRBJ2-3 and V is TRBV5-1; weak D call: TRBD2 (6 bases). Trimming pared 2 bases from V and 5 bases from J, leaving 12 bases between. The CDR3 is made up of 14 amino acids. CDR1 is SGHRS and CDR2 is YFSETQ in the germline V gene. The CDR3 protein is CASSLLTEGDTQYF. The CDR3 nucleotides read TGCGCCAGCAGCTTACTCACGGAGGGAGATACGCAGTATTTT.

V usage is TRBV28 and J usage is TRBJ2-3; D perhaps matches TRBD1 (6 bases). With 3 bases removed from V and 2 bases from J, the gap between germline ends came to 24 bases. This CDR3 spans 19 amino acids. The germline gives CDR1 MDHEN, CDR2 SYDVKM. CDR3 loop: CASSFRNARQGIYTDTQYF. CDR3 coding DNA: TGTGCCAGCAGTTTTAGGAATGCCCGGCAGGGGATTTACACAGATACGCAGTATTTT.

V gene TRBV6-2 or TRBV6-3 combines with J gene TRBJ2-7, with TRBD2 identical over 11 bases. V dropped 6 bases and J dropped 4; count of bases not matched to a gene: 2. The V gene's germline CDR1 is MNHEY and CDR2 SVGEGT. The CDR3 runs 13 residues. CDR3: CASSRTSGYEQYF. Here the CDR3 DNA reads TGTGCCAGCAGCCGGACTAGCGGGTACGAGCAGTACTTC.

J is TRBJ1-1 and V is TRBV6-5, with D uncertain. The ends were cut back, 6 bases at V and 8 bases at J, with 16 bases in the middle. There are 13 residues in the CDR3. Germline V gene sequence: CDR1 MNHEY, CDR2 SVGAGI. CDR3 region: CASRRGESAEAFF. CDR3 DNA: TGTGCCAGCAGGCGAGGAGAGAGTGCCGAAGCTTTCTTT.

About this clone: Distinct nucleotide sequences in the sample also encode this CDR3. The gene calls are TRBV14 and TRBJ1-2; D uncertain. Germline V CDR1 and CDR2: SGHDN, FVKESK. The CDR3 extends over 13 amino acids. V lost 5 bases to trimming and J lost 3 bases, with 10 bases between them. CDR3 bases: TGTGCCAGCAGCGAAGGACTGGACTATGGCTACACCTTC. It is translated as CASSEGLDYGYTF.

J is TRBJ1-2 and V is TRBV18, with D uncertain. V gave up 3 bases and J gave up 7 bases, with 18 bases separating them. Germline CDR1 reads KGHSH; CDR2 reads LQKENI. The CDR3 has 15 residues. The CDR3 reads CASSPPARRQSGYTF. Written as DNA, the CDR3 is TGTGCCAGCTCACCCCCAGCGAGGCGGCAATCTGGCTACACCTTC.

In the case of this clone: The sample carries other DNA sequences with the same CDR3. The CDR3: CATEGRGGAIYEQYF. CDR3 DNA sequence: TGTGCCACCGAGGGGCGGGGCGGGGCTATCTACGAGCAGTACTTC. The chain employs TRBV3-1 (or the pseudogene TRBV3-2) and TRBJ2-7; a possible D gene is TRBD2 (6 bases). The CDR3 loop spans 15 amino acids. Trimming took 10 bases from V and 3 from J, leaving 22 bases between them. CDR1 LGHDT and CDR2 YNNKEL come from the germline V gene (reference sequence).

This chain's CDR3 is CSVEDPGTGGLLGYGYTF. The CDR3, as DNA: TGCAGCGTTGAAGACCCCGGGACAGGGGGCCTTTTGGGCTATGGCTACACCTTC. The chain uses TRBV29-1 and TRBJ1-2, with TRBD1 identical over 12 bases. Looked up from germline, CDR1 is SQVTM and CDR2 is ANQGSEA. This CDR3 region has 18 residues. After removal of 0 bases from V and 4 bases from J, the junction contained 12 bases not matched to a gene.

This rearrangement joins TRBV6-5 to TRBJ1-2; perhaps TRBD1 as D (5 bases). CDR3 length: 12 residues. In germline, CDR1 is MNHEY, CDR2 SVGAGI. V was cut by 10 bases and J by 1 base, with 10 bases left in between. This CDR3 is CATNRINYGYTF. CDR3 DNA sequence: TGTGCCACCAACAGGATTAACTATGGCTACACCTTC.

The chain uses TRBV7-2 and TRBJ1-1; D uncertain. The germline V and J ends were trimmed by 7 bases and 0 bases, with 9 bases remaining between them. The CDR3 has 13 amino acids. The germline V gene has CDR1 SGHTA and CDR2 FQGNSA. The DNA of the CDR3 is TGTGCCAGCAATTTAGTCCTGAACACTGAAGCTTTCTTT. Protein sequence: CASNLVLNTEAFF.